Following are 14 T cell receptor beta chains from one sample sequenced in a study of T cell repertoires in cytomegalovirus infection. TCRdb used MiXCR to reprocess the reads, holding one entry per CDR3 protein. The data contain under 500,000 distinct CDR3 sequences, about 42% of them singletons. Their specific antigens are unknown. The material was cultured PBMCs, obtained from culture after CMV antigen stimulation. These receptors all come from a human donor in good health (CMV status not recorded). Some clones in this sample may be carry-over from other donors' samples.

This clonotype was counted a few times. The V and J genes are TRBV4-1 and TRBJ1-1, with D possibly matching TRBD1 (6 bases). Germline values: CDR1 MGHRA, CDR2 YSYEKL. Trimming removed 5 bases from V and 1 base from J, with 11 bases in between. There are 14 residues in the CDR3. CDR3 region: CASSEGHRNTEAFF. For the CDR3, the DNA is TGCGCCAGCAGCGAGGGACACCGGAACACTGAAGCTTTCTTT.

This chain joins TRBV12-3 or TRBV12-4 and TRBJ2-3; TRBD2 aligns across 10 bases. This CDR3 region has 15 residues. After removal of 4 bases from V and 4 bases from J, the junction contained 5 bases not matched to a gene. Here the CDR3 reads CASSSSGRAPDTQYF. CDR3 sequence (DNA): TGTGCCAGCAGTTCGAGCGGGAGGGCCCCAGATACGCAGTATTTT.

The chain links TRBV20-1 to TRBJ1-1; D is ambiguous. Germline CDR1 reads DFQATT; CDR2 reads SNEGSKA (reference sequence). The CDR3 covers 13 residues. Trimming left V 5 bases short and J 1 base short, with 11 bases between. The CDR3 nucleotides read TGCAGTGCTCCATCGCCAGCGAACACTGAAGCTTTCTTT. This encodes CSAPSPANTEAFF.

This clonotype was seen a handful of times. This chain uses TRBV7-8 with TRBJ2-3; possibly TRBD2 for D (5 bases). Trimming took 8 bases from V and 0 from J, leaving 18 bases between them. The germline V gene has CDR1 SGHVS and CDR2 FQNEAQ. This CDR3 region has 16 residues. CDR3: CASSPRRGLSTDTQYF. CDR3 coding DNA: TGTGCCAGCTCCCCTAGGCGAGGGCTTAGCACAGATACGCAGTATTTT. Using reference TRBV7-8 and TRBJ2-3 for the parts outside the CDR3, the full variable domain is GAGVSQSPRYKVAKRGQDVALRCDPISGHVSLFWYQQALGQGPEFLTYFQNEAQLDKSGLPSDRFFAERPEGSVSTLKIQRTQQEDSAVYLCASSPRRGLSTDTQYFGPGTRLTVL.

J is TRBJ2-7 and V is TRBV4-1, with D unresolved. This CDR3 contains 14 residues. V was pared by 1 base and J by 0 bases, with 7 bases between. CDR1 is MGHRA, CDR2 YSYEKL, per germline. CDR3: CASSQAEVSYEQYF. As DNA, the CDR3 is TGCGCCAGCAGCCAAGCAGAAGTCTCCTACGAGCAGTACTTC.

Details on this clonotype: A junction boundary mismatches the germline segment, possibly from a read error. The gene calls are TRBV7-2 and TRBJ2-5; tentatively, D is TRBD2 (6 bases). The CDR3 spans 14 residues. Germline V CDR1 and CDR2: SGHTA, FQGNSA. CDR3 sequence: CASSLAGWGENQYF. CDR3 bases: TGTGCCAGCAGCTTAGCGGGTTGGGGGGAGAACCAGTACTTC.

This clonotype was seen just once. V is TRBV12-3 or TRBV12-4 and J is TRBJ2-2; D perhaps matches TRBD2 (7 bases). V dropped 6 bases and J dropped 3 bases, with 11 bases sitting between them. The CDR3 length is 14 residues. The CDR3 DNA reads as TGTGCCAGCAGAGGGGGGGTTCACACCGGGGAGCTGTTTTTT. This translates into CASRGGVHTGELFF.

The V gene is TRBV4-1, the J gene TRBJ1-5; TRBD1 matches at 7 bases. With 0 bases clipped from V and 5 bases from J, the junction kept 4 bases outside the gene matches. This CDR3 has 15 amino acids. The germline CDR1 and CDR2 sequences are MGHRA and YSYEKL. The CDR3: CASSQDRGFDQPQHF. The CDR3 DNA reads TGCGCCAGCAGCCAAGACAGGGGGTTCGATCAGCCCCAGCATTTT.

This chain connects TRBV12-3 or TRBV12-4 to TRBJ1-5, with D maybe TRBD1 (6 bases). Trimming removed 5 bases at V and 9 bases at J, with 17 bases between. The CDR3 covers 14 residues. CDR3 DNA sequence: TGTGCCAGCAGTCGGACGACACAGGGTCTGCCCCAGCATTTT. Translation: CASSRTTQGLPQHF.

This clonotype came up a few times. The chain carries TRBV6-8 and TRBJ2-7; possibly TRBD1 for D (6 bases). CDR3 length equals 13 residues. CDR1 MNHGY and CDR2 SAAAGT come from the germline V gene. V dropped 6 bases and J dropped 1 base, with 10 bases sitting between them. CDR3 in amino acids: CASRKGVSYEQYF. The CDR3 DNA is TGTGCCAGCAGAAAGGGGGTTTCCTACGAGCAGTACTTC.

V is TRBV6-1 and J is TRBJ2-7, with D unclear. Germline lookup yields CDR1 MNHNS and CDR2 SASEGT. V was pared by 2 bases and J by 3 bases, with 8 bases between. This CDR3 is built from 13 residues. The CDR3 DNA sequence: TGTGCCAGCAGTGAATTTCTTTTCTACGAGCAGTACTTC. Its translation is CASSEFLFYEQYF.

The chain joins TRBV12-3 or TRBV12-4 to TRBJ1-3; 7 positions match TRBD1. The CDR3 contains 14 residues. V dropped 6 bases and J dropped 8; count of bases not matched to a gene: 10. Here the CDR3 DNA reads TGTGCCAGCAGCATCCCGACAGGGCGGGACACCATATATTTT. Amino acids: CASSIPTGRDTIYF.

The rearrangement joins TRBV6-5 to TRBJ2-1; 11 nucleotides agree with TRBD2. V shed 4 bases, J shed 7 bases, and the junction held 3 bases outside the gene matches. Germline CDR1 and CDR2: MNHEY and SVGAGI. The CDR3 runs to 14 residues. CDR3 DNA sequence: TGTGCCAGCAGTTCCGGGACTAGCGGAAATGAGCAGTTCTTC. This gives the protein CASSSGTSGNEQFF.

V usage is TRBV4-1 and J usage is TRBJ2-7, with D possibly called TRBD1 or TRBD2 (5 bases each). The CDR3 is 18 amino acids. Germline V CDR1 and CDR2: MGHRA, YSYEKL. The V end lost 0 bases, the J end lost 5 bases, and 23 bases lay between the germline ends. The CDR3 loop reads CASSQEYRGSLTLDEQYF. DNA of the CDR3: TGCGCCAGCAGCCAAGAGTATCGGGGCTCCCTCACCTTGGACGAGCAGTACTTC.